These 8 T cell receptor beta chains were all obtained from the same sample, sequenced in a study of beta chain features in type 1 diabetes. Sequenced material consisted of expressed TCRB transcripts (all of the isolated RNA was reverse transcribed). Only in-frame clones appear in the TCRdb table, and some are missing; sequencing was by immunoSEQ multiplex PCR. The repertoire holds a few hundred thousand clones, with 14% as singletons. Sequenced material: naive CD4+ T cells from blood. Receptors were obtained from a man between 25 and 39 years old in good health.

A few counts support this clone. The chain carries TRBV7-2 and TRBJ2-3; 7 bases fit TRBD2. Trimming at V came to 4 bases and at J to 0 bases, leaving 10 bases not matched to a gene. The germline V gene has CDR1 SGHTA and CDR2 FQGNSA. The CDR3 covers 17 residues. The CDR3 nucleotides are TGTGCCAGCAGCTCCGGACGGGGGAGGGCGAGCACAGATACGCAGTATTTT. It encodes CASSSGRGRASTDTQYF.

The J gene is TRBJ2-3, the V gene TRBV2; 12 bases match TRBD1. Unmatched junction bases numbered 8, after V lost 7 bases and J lost 6 bases. The CDR3 loop spans 15 amino acids. Germline CDR1 reads SNHLY; CDR2 reads FYNNEI. The CDR3 sequence is CASTYGTGGLDTQYF. In DNA, the CDR3 is TGTGCCAGCACCTACGGGACAGGGGGCCTGGATACGCAGTATTTT.

Only one count was recorded for this clone. The chain links TRBV6-1 to TRBJ1-1, with D possibly TRBD1 on 5 matching bases. Trimming took off 5 bases at V and 1 base at J, with 11 bases between the two ends. Per the germline V gene, CDR1 is MNHNS and CDR2 is SASEGT. CDR3 length: 14 amino acids. The CDR3 here is CASSLRQRNTEAFF. CDR3 in DNA: TGTGCCAGCAGTTTAAGACAGAGGAACACTGAAGCTTTCTTT.

The chain uses TRBV5-1 and TRBJ2-5; D is uncertain. V gave up 0 bases and J gave up 4 bases, with 13 bases separating them. There are 15 residues in the CDR3. Germline V gives CDR1 SGHRS, CDR2 YFSETQ. CDR3 region: CASSLDQSPAETQYF. The CDR3 DNA reads TGCGCCAGCAGCTTGGACCAGAGTCCGGCAGAGACCCAGTACTTC.

The CDR3 spells CAIKVGGQETQYF. The CDR3 nucleotides are TGTGCCATCAAAGTAGGGGGTCAAGAGACCCAGTACTTC. This chain joins TRBV10-3 and TRBJ2-5, with D possibly being TRBD1 (6 bases). Trimming cost V 7 bases and J 2 bases, with 11 bases left between them. The CDR3 is 13 residues long. Germline CDR1 reads ENHRY; CDR2 reads SYGVKD.

This clone has only a few counts. This rearrangement joins TRBV7-9 to TRBJ2-3; TRBD2 might be the D (5 bases). The CDR3 length is 15 residues. V lost 7 bases and J lost 2, with 16 bases in between. Germline V gene data show CDR1 as SEHNR and CDR2 as FQNEAQ (reference sequence). The DNA of the CDR3 is TGTGCCAGCAAGGAGGTTCCACTTTCCACAGATACGCAGTATTTT. Residues: CASKEVPLSTDTQYF.

In this sample, this clone turned up a few times. The chain recombines TRBV7-2 with TRBJ2-1; D assignment may be TRBD1 or TRBD2 (5 bases each). This CDR3 contains 16 residues. Germline values: CDR1 SGHTA, CDR2 FQGNSA. V was cut by 5 bases and J by 7 bases, with 21 bases left in between. In DNA form, the CDR3 reads TGTGCCAGCAGCAGAACGGGACCCGGTGTCCTTAATGAGCAGTTCTTC. This codes for CASSRTGPGVLNEQFF.

The DNA for the CDR3 is TGTGCCAGCAGCTTGTTTACAGGGGCAGATACGCAGTATTTT. As protein: CASSLFTGADTQYF. V is TRBV7-9 and J is TRBJ2-3; 7 positions agree with TRBD1. In germline, CDR1 is SEHNR, CDR2 FQNEAQ (reference sequence). The CDR3 is made up of 14 amino acids. V lost 3 bases, J lost 4 bases, and 4 bases stayed unmatched.